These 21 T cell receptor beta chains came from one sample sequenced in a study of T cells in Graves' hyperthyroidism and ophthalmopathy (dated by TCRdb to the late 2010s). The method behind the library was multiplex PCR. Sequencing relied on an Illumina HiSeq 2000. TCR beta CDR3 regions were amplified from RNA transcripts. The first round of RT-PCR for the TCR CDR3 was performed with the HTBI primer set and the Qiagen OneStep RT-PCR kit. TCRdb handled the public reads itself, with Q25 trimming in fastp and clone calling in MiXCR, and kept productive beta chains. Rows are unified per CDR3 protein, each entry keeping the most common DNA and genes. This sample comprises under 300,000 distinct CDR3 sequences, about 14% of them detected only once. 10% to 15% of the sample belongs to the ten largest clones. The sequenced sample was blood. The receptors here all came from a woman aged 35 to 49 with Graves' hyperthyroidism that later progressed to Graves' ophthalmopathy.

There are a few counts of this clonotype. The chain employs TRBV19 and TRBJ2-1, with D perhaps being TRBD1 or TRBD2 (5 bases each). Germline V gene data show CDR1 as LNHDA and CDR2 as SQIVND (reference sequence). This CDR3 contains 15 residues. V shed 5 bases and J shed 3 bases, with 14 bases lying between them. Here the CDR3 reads CASSESGTIYNEQFF. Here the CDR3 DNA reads TGTGCCAGTAGTGAGTCCGGGACCATCTACAATGAGCAGTTCTTC.

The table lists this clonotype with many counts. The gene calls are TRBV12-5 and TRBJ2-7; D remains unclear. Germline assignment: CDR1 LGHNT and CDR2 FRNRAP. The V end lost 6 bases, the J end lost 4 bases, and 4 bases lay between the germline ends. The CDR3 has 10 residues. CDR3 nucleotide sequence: TGTGCTAGTGGCCCTTACGAGCAGTACTTC. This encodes CASGPYEQYF.

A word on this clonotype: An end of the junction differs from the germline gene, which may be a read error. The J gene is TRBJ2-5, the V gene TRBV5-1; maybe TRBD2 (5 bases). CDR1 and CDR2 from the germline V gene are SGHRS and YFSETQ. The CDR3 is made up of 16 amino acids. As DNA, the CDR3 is TGCGCCAGCAGCTCGCCGGGGAGCGTGATCGGAGAGACCCAGTGCTTC. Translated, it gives CASSSPGSVIGETQCF. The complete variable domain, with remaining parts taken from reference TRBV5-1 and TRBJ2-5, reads KAGVTQTPRYLIKTRGQQVTLSCSPISGHRSVSWYQQTPGQGLQFLFEYFSETQRNKGNFPGRFSGRQFSNSRSEMNVSTLELGDSALYLCASSSPGSVIGETQCFGPGTRLLVL.

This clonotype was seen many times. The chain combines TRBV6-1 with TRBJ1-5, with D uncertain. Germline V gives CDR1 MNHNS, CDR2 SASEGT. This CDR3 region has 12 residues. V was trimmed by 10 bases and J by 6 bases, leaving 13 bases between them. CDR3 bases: TGTGCCACCGACATCGGGGTTCAGCCCCAGCATTTT. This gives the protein CATDIGVQPQHF.

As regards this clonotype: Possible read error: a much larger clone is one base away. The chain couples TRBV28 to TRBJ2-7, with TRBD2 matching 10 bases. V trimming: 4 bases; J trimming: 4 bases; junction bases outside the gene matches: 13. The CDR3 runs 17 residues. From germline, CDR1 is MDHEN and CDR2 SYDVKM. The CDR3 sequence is CASSSASGRSVWYEQYF. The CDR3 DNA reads TGTGCCAGCAGTTCGGCTAGCGGGAGATCTGTGTGGTACGAGCAGTACTTC.

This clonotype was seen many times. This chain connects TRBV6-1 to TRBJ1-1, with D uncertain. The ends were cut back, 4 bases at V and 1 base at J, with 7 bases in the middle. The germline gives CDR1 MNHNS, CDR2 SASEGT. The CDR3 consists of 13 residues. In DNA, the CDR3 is TGTGCCAGCAGTGTAATGCGGAACACTGAAGCTTTCTTT. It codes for CASSVMRNTEAFF.

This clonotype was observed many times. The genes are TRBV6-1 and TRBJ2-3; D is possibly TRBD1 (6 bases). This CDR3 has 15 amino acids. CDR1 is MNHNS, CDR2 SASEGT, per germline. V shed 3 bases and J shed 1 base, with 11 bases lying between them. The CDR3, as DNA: TGTGCCAGCAGTGACAGGGGACACCGCACAGATACGCAGTATTTT. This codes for CASSDRGHRTDTQYF.

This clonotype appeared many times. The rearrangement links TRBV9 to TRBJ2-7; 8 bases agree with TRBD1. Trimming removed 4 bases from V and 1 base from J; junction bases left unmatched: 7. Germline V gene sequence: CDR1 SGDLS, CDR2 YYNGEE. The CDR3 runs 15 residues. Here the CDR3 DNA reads TGTGCCAGCAGCCAAGGACAGGGTGTGTCCTACGAGCAGTACTTC. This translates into CASSQGQGVSYEQYF.

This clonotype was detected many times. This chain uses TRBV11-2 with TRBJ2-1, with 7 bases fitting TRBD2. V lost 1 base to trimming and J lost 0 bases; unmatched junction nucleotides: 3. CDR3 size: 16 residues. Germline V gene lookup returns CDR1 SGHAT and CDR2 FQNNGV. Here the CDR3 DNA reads TGTGCCAGCAGCTTAGGCCCTAGCGGCTCCTACAATGAGCAGTTCTTC. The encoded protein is CASSLGPSGSYNEQFF.

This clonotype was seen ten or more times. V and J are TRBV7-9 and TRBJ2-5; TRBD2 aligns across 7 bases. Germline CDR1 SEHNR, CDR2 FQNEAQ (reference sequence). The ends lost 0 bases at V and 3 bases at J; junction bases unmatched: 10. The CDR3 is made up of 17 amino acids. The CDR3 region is CASSLARGGRIEETQYF. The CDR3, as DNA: TGTGCCAGCAGCTTAGCGCGTGGCGGGAGAATTGAAGAGACCCAGTACTTC.

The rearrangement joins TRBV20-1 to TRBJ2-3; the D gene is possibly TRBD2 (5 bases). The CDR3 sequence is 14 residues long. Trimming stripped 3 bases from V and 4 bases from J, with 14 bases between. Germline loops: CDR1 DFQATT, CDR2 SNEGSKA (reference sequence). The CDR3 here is CSASARGPADTQYF. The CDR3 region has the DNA TGCAGTGCTAGTGCGAGAGGGCCCGCAGATACGCAGTATTTT.

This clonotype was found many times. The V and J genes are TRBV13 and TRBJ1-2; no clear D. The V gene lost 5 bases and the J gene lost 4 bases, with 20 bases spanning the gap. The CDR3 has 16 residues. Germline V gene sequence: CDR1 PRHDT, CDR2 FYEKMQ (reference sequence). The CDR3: CASSAQRPPASYGYTF. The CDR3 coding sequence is TGTGCCAGCAGCGCCCAGCGGCCCCCGGCGAGCTATGGCTACACCTTC.

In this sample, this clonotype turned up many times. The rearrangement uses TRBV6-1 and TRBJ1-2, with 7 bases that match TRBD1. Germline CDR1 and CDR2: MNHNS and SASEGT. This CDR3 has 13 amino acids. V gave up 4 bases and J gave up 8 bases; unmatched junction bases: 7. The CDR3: CASSVQGERGYTF. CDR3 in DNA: TGTGCCAGCAGTGTTCAGGGGGAGAGAGGCTACACCTTC.

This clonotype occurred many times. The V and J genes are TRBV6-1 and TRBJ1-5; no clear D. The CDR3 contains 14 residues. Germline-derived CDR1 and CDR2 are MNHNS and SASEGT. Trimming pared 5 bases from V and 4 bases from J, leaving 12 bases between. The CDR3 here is CASSQGRGNQPQHF. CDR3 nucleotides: TGTGCCAGCAGTCAAGGGAGAGGTAATCAGCCCCAGCATTTT.

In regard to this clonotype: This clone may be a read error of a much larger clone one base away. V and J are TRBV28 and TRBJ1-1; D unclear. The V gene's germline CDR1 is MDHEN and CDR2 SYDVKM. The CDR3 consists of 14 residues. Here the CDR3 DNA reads TGTACCAGCAGTTTAGGATCTGCGAACACTGAAGCTTTCTTT. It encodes CTSSLGSANTEAFF.

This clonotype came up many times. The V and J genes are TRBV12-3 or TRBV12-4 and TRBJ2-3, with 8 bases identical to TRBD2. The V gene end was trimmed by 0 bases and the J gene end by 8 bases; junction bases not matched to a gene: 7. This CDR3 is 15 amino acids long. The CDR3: CASSLATGLVVTQYF. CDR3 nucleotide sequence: TGTGCCAGCAGTTTAGCTACGGGACTAGTCGTTACGCAGTATTTT.

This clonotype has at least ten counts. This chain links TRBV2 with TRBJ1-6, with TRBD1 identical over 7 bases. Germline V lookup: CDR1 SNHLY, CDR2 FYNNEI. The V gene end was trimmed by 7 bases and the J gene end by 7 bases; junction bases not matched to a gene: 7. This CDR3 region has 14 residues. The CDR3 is CASKGASKNSPLHF. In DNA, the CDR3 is TGTGCCAGCAAGGGGGCCAGCAAAAATTCACCCCTCCACTTT. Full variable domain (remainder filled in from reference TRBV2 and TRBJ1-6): EPEVTQTPSHQVTQMGQEVILRCVPISNHLYFYWYRQILGQKVEFLVSFYNNEISEKSEIFDDQFSVERPDGSNFTLKIRSTKLEDSAMYFCASKGASKNSPLHFGNGTRLTVT.

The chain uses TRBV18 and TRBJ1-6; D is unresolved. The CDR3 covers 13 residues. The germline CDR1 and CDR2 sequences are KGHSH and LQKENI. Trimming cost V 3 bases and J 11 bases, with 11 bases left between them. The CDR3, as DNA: TGTGCCAGCTCACCGAAAAAATGGGCACCCCTCCACTTT. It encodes CASSPKKWAPLHF.

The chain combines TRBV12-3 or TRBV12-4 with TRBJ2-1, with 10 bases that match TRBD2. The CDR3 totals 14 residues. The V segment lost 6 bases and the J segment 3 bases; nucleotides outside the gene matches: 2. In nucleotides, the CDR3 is TGTGCCAGCAGATCTAGCGGGGGCTACAATGAGCAGTTCTTC. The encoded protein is CASRSSGGYNEQFF.

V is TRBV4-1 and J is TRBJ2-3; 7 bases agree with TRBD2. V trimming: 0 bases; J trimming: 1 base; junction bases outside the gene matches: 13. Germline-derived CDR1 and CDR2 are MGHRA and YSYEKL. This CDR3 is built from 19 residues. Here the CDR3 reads CASSQELGGRQARTDTQYF. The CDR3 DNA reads TGCGCCAGCAGCCAAGAATTGGGGGGGAGGCAGGCCCGCACAGATACGCAGTATTTT.

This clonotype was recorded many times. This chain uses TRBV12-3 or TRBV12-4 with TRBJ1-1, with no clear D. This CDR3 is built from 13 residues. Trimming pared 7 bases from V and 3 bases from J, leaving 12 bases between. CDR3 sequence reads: CASISGWYTEAFF. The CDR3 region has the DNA TGTGCCAGCATCAGCGGGTGGTACACTGAAGCTTTCTTT.